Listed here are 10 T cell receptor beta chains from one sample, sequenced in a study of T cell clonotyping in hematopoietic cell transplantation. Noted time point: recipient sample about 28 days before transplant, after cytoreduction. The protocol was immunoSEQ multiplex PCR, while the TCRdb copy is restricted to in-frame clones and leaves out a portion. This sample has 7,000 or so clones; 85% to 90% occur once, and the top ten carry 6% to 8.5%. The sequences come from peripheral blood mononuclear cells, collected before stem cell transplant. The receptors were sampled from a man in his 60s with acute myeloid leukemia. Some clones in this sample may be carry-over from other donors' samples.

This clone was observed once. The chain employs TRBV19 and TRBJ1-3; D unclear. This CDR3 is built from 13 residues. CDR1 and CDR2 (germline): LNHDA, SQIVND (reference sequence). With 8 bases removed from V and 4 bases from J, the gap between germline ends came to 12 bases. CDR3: CASSQGGGNTIYF. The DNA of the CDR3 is TGTGCCAGTTCGCAAGGAGGGGGAAACACCATATATTTT.

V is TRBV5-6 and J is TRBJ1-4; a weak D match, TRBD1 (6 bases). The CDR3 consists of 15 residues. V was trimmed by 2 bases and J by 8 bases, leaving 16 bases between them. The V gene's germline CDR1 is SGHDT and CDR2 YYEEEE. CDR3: CASSFGLGAGEKLFF. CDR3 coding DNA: TGTGCCAGCAGCTTCGGGTTGGGGGCCGGCGAAAAACTGTTTTTT.

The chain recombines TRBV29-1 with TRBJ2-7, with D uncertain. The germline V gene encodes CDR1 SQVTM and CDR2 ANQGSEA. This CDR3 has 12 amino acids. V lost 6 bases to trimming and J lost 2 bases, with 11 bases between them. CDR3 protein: CSVGVPAYEQYF. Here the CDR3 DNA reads TGCAGCGTCGGTGTCCCGGCCTACGAGCAGTACTTC.

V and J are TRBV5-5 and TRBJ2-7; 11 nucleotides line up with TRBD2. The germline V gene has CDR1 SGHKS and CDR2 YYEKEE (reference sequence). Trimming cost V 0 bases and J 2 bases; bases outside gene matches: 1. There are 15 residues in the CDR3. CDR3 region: CASSLVAGGAYEQYF. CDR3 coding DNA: TGTGCCAGCAGCTTGGTAGCGGGAGGGGCCTACGAGCAGTACTTC. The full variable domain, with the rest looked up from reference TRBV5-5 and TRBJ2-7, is DAGVTQSPTHLIKTRGQQVTLRCSPISGHKSVSWYQQVLGQGPQFIFQYYEKEERGRGNFPDRFSARQFPNYSSELNVNALLLGDSALYLCASSLVAGGAYEQYFGPGTRLTVT.

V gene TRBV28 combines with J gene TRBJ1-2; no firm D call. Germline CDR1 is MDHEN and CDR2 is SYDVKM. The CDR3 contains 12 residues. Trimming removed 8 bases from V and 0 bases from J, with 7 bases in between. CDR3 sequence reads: CASLTANYGYTF. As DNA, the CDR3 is TGTGCCAGCCTAACCGCTAACTATGGCTACACCTTC.

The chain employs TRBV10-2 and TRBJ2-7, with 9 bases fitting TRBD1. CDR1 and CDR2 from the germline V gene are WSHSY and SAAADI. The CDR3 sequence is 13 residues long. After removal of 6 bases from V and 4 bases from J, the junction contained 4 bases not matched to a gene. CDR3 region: CASRGQGSYEQYF. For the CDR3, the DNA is TGCGCCAGCAGGGGACAGGGATCGTACGAGCAGTACTTC.

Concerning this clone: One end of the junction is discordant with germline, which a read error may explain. The CDR3 coding sequence is TGTGCCATCAGTGAGTCCCCGCCCCTCCGGCTCGCCTTC. This translates into CAISESPPLRLAF. This chain connects TRBV10-3 to TRBJ1-2; D uncertain. This CDR3 region has 13 residues. Looked up from germline, CDR1 is ENHRY and CDR2 is SYGVKD.

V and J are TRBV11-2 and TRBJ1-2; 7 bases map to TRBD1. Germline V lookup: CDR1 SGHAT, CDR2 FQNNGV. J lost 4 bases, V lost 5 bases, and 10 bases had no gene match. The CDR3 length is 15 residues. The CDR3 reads CASSQTGNGVYGYTF. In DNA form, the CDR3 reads TGTGCCAGCAGCCAGACAGGGAATGGAGTCTATGGCTACACCTTC.

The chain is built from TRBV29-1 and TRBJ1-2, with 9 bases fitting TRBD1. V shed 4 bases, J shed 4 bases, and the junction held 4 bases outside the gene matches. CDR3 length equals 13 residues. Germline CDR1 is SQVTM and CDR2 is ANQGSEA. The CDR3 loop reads CSVGQGGSYGYTF. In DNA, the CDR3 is TGCAGCGTTGGACAGGGGGGTTCCTATGGCTACACCTTC.

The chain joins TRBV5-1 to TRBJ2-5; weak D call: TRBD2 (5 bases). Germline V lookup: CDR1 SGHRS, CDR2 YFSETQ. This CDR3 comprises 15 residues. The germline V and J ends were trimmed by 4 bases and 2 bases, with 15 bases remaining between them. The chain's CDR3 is CASSRTSGSQETQYF. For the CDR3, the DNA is TGCGCCAGCAGCCGTACCAGCGGTTCGCAAGAGACCCAGTACTTC.